These T cell receptor beta chains were read from a single sample in a study of cytomegalovirus exposure and HLA in healthy donors. Generated by immunoSEQ multiplex PCR, the TCRdb table keeps only in-frame clones and is missing some. The top ten clones hold 3.9% of a sample with around 94,000 clones, around 69% of them seen once. Material for sequencing was PBMCs. All receptors come from a man aged 25-40 years in good health and CMV-seronegative. Each CDR3 is given with its conserved first and last residue. The D gene is left open where the match is weak. The size of a clone is reported for some rows only, either as once, few or many, or as a class for expanded clones.

cdr3_nt cdr3_aa j_call d_call clone_size v_call
TGTGCCAGCACCCGATCCGTTAGCTCCTACGAGCAGTACTTC CASTRSVSSYEQYF TRBJ2-7 . few TRBV27
TGTGCCAGCAGCAGAGCAGCGGGAACTGACAATGAGCAGTTCTTC CASSRAAGTDNEQFF TRBJ2-1 TRBD2 . TRBV7-6
TGTGCCAGCAGCTTACAGGGGGCCCTGGGCTACACCTTC CASSLQGALGYTF TRBJ1-2 TRBD1 . TRBV7-2
TGTGCTAGCAGCGTAGCTGTACAGAACTATGGCTACACCTTC CASSVAVQNYGYTF TRBJ1-2 . . TRBV9
TGTGCCAGCAGCTTACCCAATCAAGGCTACACCTTC CASSLPNQGYTF TRBJ1-2 . . TRBV7-9
TGTGCCAGCAGCACTCAGGGTCAAGAGCAGTACTTC CASSTQGQEQYF TRBJ2-7 . . TRBV13
TGTGCCAGCAGCCTATCATTGGGGACTAGCGGGAGTAGCACAGATACGCAGTATTTT CASSLSLGTSGSSTDTQYF TRBJ2-3 TRBD2 . TRBV7-8
TGCGCCAGCAGCCCTGAGGACAGGGGGCGCGGGGAGCAGTACTTC CASSPEDRGRGEQYF TRBJ2-7 TRBD1 . TRBV4-1
TGTGCCAGCTCCCCCTATTTCGAATCCTACGAGCAGTACTTC CASSPYFESYEQYF TRBJ2-7 . . TRBV18
TGTGCCAGCACCCCCCGACTGAGCACAGATACGCAGTATTTT CASTPRLSTDTQYF TRBJ2-3 . . TRBV27
TGTGCCAGCAAGCTTCGCTCAGGGATACTCTATGGCTACACCTTC CASKLRSGILYGYTF TRBJ1-2 . few TRBV5-4
TGTGCCAGCACTGAGGGTTGGCCCTTGGGAGGTGGCTACACCTTC CASTEGWPLGGGYTF TRBJ1-2 . . TRBV6-5
TGTGCCAGCAGCGTCCTCCGGGACAGGGGCAATTCACCCCTCCACTTT CASSVLRDRGNSPLHF TRBJ1-6 TRBD1 . TRBV2
TGTGCCAGCAGTTGGGAGTCCGAGACCCAGTACTTC CASSWESETQYF TRBJ2-5 . . TRBV6-6
TGTGCCAGTAGTCTCCCCTCGACTAGCGGGGGGTTTGCAGATACGCAGTATTTT CASSLPSTSGGFADTQYF TRBJ2-3 TRBD2 . TRBV19
TGCGCCAGCAGCCACCTCGTGCGGGTGGCCACTGAAGCTTTCTTT CASSHLVRVATEAFF TRBJ1-1 . . TRBV4-1
TGTGCCAGCAGTCGGGGGGTTCCAGGGAGTGAAAAACTGTTTTTT CASSRGVPGSEKLFF TRBJ1-4 . . TRBV6-5
TGTGCCAGCAGCTTCAAGGGAGTTCGAGAGACCCAGTACTTC CASSFKGVRETQYF TRBJ2-5 . . TRBV11-2
TGTGCCAGCAGCTTAGTAGCGGGGGGGCTTTACGGGCAGTACTTC CASSLVAGGLYGQYF TRBJ2-7 TRBD2 . TRBV7-2
TGTGCCAGCAGACAGGGACTGAACACTGAAGCTTTCTTT CASRQGLNTEAFF TRBJ1-1 . . TRBV6-4
TGTGCCAGCAGCCAAGAGCGGGCAGGGGATACCTACGAGCAGTACTTC CASSQERAGDTYEQYF TRBJ2-7 . . TRBV4-2
TGTGCCAGCAGTTTAGTTTCGCTAGCGGGAGGGCGGGAGACCCAGTACTTC CASSLVSLAGGRETQYF TRBJ2-5 TRBD2 . TRBV28
TGTGCCAGCAGTGAACTAGCGGGGGGTTTGGATACGCAGTATTTT CASSELAGGLDTQYF TRBJ2-3 TRBD2 . TRBV6-1
TGCGCCAGCAGCCAAGATCCCAGAGACCGGGGAACCTACGAGCAGTACTTC CASSQDPRDRGTYEQYF TRBJ2-7 . . TRBV4-3
TGTGCCAGCAACACTATGAGACAGGGGGCGCGTTTTGGTCGGCCCCAGCATTTT CASNTMRQGARFGRPQHF TRBJ1-5 . . TRBV21-1
TGCGCCAGCAGCCAAGCGGGGGGCGGGGGCACTGAAGCTTTCTTT CASSQAGGGGTEAFF TRBJ1-1 . . TRBV4-1
TGTGCCTGGGGGCGGGGAAGAGAGACCCAGTACTTC CAWGRGRETQYF TRBJ2-5 . . TRBV30
TGTTCCAGCAGCCCCCCTGGGAGTGGCTACACCTTC CSSSPPGSGYTF TRBJ1-2 . . TRBV7-9
TGTGCCAGCAGTGCCCAGCGGGGAGCGGGCACTGAAGCTTTCTTT CASSAQRGAGTEAFF TRBJ1-1 . . TRBV6-1
TGCGCCAGCAACACCACTACTCCTGACAGATCCTACGAGCAGTACTTC CASNTTTPDRSYEQYF TRBJ2-7 . . TRBV5-1
TGTGCCAGCAGCTTAACGGACAGGGTACAGACCCAGTACTTC CASSLTDRVQTQYF TRBJ2-5 TRBD1 . TRBV7-3
TGTGCTAGCAGCCCCGCAGGGTTCCAGGGAGATACGCAGTATTTT CASSPAGFQGDTQYF TRBJ2-3 . once TRBV7-7
TGTGCCAGCAGCTTGCAGGACAGGTCCTACGAGCAGTACTTC CASSLQDRSYEQYF TRBJ2-7 TRBD1 . TRBV5-4
TGTGCCAGTAGTACCAGGGGTCACGAGCAGTACTTC CASSTRGHEQYF TRBJ2-7 . . TRBV19
TGTGCCAGCAGCTTACGGGGACAGGGAATTCGAGATACGCAGTATTTT CASSLRGQGIRDTQYF TRBJ2-3 TRBD1 few TRBV5-4
TGTGCCAGCTCACCACCGGCAGGGGGCCAAGAGACCCAGTACTTC CASSPPAGGQETQYF TRBJ2-5 TRBD1 . TRBV18
TGTGCCAGCAGTTTAGCGCAGTCAAAAGAGGCCCAGTACTTC CASSLAQSKEAQYF TRBJ2-5 . . TRBV27
TGTGCCAGTAGTAAAGCAGGAAGGGGGTTGACTGAAGCTTTCTTT CASSKAGRGLTEAFF TRBJ1-1 . . TRBV19
TGTGCCAGCGGACTAGCCCCCTACAATGAGCAGTTCTTC CASGLAPYNEQFF TRBJ2-1 TRBD2 few TRBV27
TGCGCCAGCAGCCCGTCGGGGGGCCCGGAGTACGAGCAGTACTTC CASSPSGGPEYEQYF TRBJ2-7 . few TRBV4-3
TGTGCCAGCAGCTTAGAGGGCAGGGGGAGCAATCAGCCCCAGCATTTT CASSLEGRGSNQPQHF TRBJ1-5 TRBD1 . TRBV7-8
TGTGCCAGCAGCTCACAGGCAGACCACAAACTGTTTTTT CASSSQADHKLFF TRBJ1-4 . . TRBV5-5
TGTGCCAGCAGCTTAAATAGCGGGAGCACCGGGGAGCTGTTTTTT CASSLNSGSTGELFF TRBJ2-2 TRBD2 . TRBV7-3
TGTGCCAGCAGCCTCGTCCCCCTCCCCGGGCAGCCCCAGCATTTT CASSLVPLPGQPQHF TRBJ1-5 . . TRBV7-6
TGTGCCAGCAGTGAAGCTGCAGGGGGCACAGATACGCAGTATTTT CASSEAAGGTDTQYF TRBJ2-3 . . TRBV6-1
TGTGCCATCACCAGGGGGCTTGAGAACACTGAAGCTTTCTTT CAITRGLENTEAFF TRBJ1-1 TRBD1 few TRBV10-3
TGTGCCAGCAGCTTAGGGGCTAGGAGGGATTCCTACGAGCAGTACTTC CASSLGARRDSYEQYF TRBJ2-7 . . TRBV7-8
TGTGCCAGCAGCGTAGATGGGACAAAGGGGAGCAATGAGCAGTTCTTC CASSVDGTKGSNEQFF TRBJ2-1 . . TRBV9
TGTGCCAGCAGCGCAGGACAGGGGGCCACTCAGCCCCAGCATTTT CASSAGQGATQPQHF TRBJ1-5 TRBD1 . TRBV9
TGTGCCAGTAGTAGCTCGGGCTCCTACGAGCAGTACTTC CASSSSGSYEQYF TRBJ2-7 . . TRBV19
TGTGCCAGCAGCCAAGACAGGGGCCCCTTGAACACTGAAGCTTTCTTT CASSQDRGPLNTEAFF TRBJ1-1 . . TRBV4-2
TGTGCCAGCAGTTTTCTACCATCAGGGGACACTGAAGCTTTCTTT CASSFLPSGDTEAFF TRBJ1-1 . . TRBV28
TGCGCCAGCAGCTTGGTCGGCGGAAACACTGAAGCTTTCTTT CASSLVGGNTEAFF TRBJ1-1 . few TRBV5-1
TGTGCCAGCAGTGGAGGACAGGGTAGGCAGCCCCAGCATTTT CASSGGQGRQPQHF TRBJ1-5 TRBD1 . TRBV2
TGCGCCAGTTCCCAGGGGGACCTCTACGAGCAGTACTTC CASSQGDLYEQYF TRBJ2-7 TRBD1 . TRBV5-1
TGTGCCAGCAGGGATAGCGGGGACCCGGGAGAGACCCAGTACTTC CASRDSGDPGETQYF TRBJ2-5 TRBD2 . TRBV7-3